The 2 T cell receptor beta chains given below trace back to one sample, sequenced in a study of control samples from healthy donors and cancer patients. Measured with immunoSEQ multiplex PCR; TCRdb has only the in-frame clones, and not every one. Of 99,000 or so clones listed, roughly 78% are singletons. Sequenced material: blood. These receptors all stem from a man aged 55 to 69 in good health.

CDR3 coding DNA: TGTGCCAGCAGGGGGACTAGAAATTCACCCCTCCACTTT. This translates into CASRGTRNSPLHF. The chain combines TRBV12-3 or TRBV12-4 with TRBJ1-6, with D maybe TRBD1 (5 bases). This CDR3 is 13 amino acids long. V lost 6 bases, J lost 7 bases, and 10 bases lay in between.

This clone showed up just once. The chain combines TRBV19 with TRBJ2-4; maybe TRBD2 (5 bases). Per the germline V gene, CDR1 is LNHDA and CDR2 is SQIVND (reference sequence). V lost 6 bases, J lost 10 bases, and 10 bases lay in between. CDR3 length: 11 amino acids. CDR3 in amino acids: CASSQPGIQYF. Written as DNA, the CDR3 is TGTGCCAGTAGCCAACCGGGGATTCAGTACTTC.